This T cell receptor (beta chain) was found in a study of blood T cell repertoires in COVID-19. The overall study: Sources were T cells, B-cell-depleted T cells, or PBMCs; the material itself was cDNA or gDNA.

Some clones are missing from TCRdb's copy, which holds only in-frame ones; the method was immunoSEQ multiplex PCR. The table includes tens of thousands of clones, roughly 90% detected once. Per germline, CDR1 MNHEY and CDR2 SMNVEV (reference sequence). The CDR3 length is 12 residues. V was pared by 10 bases and J by 5 bases, with 15 bases between. Sequenced sample: peripheral blood. V usage is TRBV27 and J usage is TRBJ2-7; maybe TRBD2 (5 bases). The TCR comes from a man older than 75 in a cohort sampled during active COVID-19. CDR3 DNA: TGTGCCAATCGAGGAGCGGCTAACGAGCAGTACGTC. This translates into CANRGAANEQYV.